The sequence of this T cell receptor (beta chain) was determined in a study of T cell responses to AZD1222 COVID-19 vaccine. Unmatched junction bases numbered 12, after V lost 4 bases and J lost 4 bases. Per germline, CDR1 KGHDR and CDR2 SFDVKD. This CDR3 region has 16 residues. A note on this clone: The antigen is unknown.

Pooling was applied to second doses at about 4 or about 12 weeks. Overall study findings and caveats: Nearly half of spike-specific TCRs reportedly target unmutated variant regions.

Method: immunoSEQ multiplex PCR; TCRdb's copy keeps in-frame clones and lacks some. The repertoire holds approximately 45,000 clones, with roughly 90% as singletons. The chain joins TRBV24-1 to TRBJ2-7; 7 bases are a match to TRBD1. The source was peripheral blood, collected 28 days after the second AZD1222 dose. This TCR was recovered from an adult who received the AZD1222 COVID-19 vaccine. The CDR3 loop reads CATSDTRTGDSYEQYF. The CDR3 nucleotides are TGTGCCACCAGTGACACTAGGACAGGAGATTCTTACGAGCAGTACTTC.